What follows is one T cell receptor beta chain and its context. This receptor's antigen is unknown. No base-level quality is on record; no much larger clone is a single base apart. This entry comes from a study of cytomegalovirus exposure and HLA in healthy donors listed by TCRdb under 2017. In the study overall: In an earlier analysis of around 540 of the donors, about 270 Gb of sequence data and 100 million or so unique TCR beta sequences from roughly 180 million T cells were reported. About 310 gigabases of sequencing data and 70 million to 100 million unique TCR sequences were included in an early release covering 500 to 750 HLA-typed donors. The genetic ancestry cluster associated with self-reported Caucasian donors included approximately 85% of the 350 to 500 genotyped donors. The aim of the study was to test whether cataloging public T cell receptors could identify signatures of past pathogen exposure. The study profiled the T cell repertoires of 550 to 700 subjects by immunosequencing and related them to cytomegalovirus serostatus. Besides the first cohort of around 670 subjects, a separate validation cohort made up of around 120 different subjects was used. To predict cytomegalovirus infection status, the study brought together high-throughput TCR immunosequencing, statistical association of individual TCRs with disease status, and machine learning. To study patterns of TCR occurrence, a later analysis re-analyzed previously published TCR beta repertoires from 550 to 800 donors and added high-resolution HLA genotyping. Rather than using new phenotypic data, the later analysis identified candidate immune exposures from TCR beta sequences and from how often those sequences occurred across donors. An earlier analysis of 500 to 750 of the donors applied high-throughput TCR beta sequencing to assess whether each TCR beta V gene segment acted as functional or pseudogenic. Donor age, sex, ethnicity and CMV serostatus were collected together with the repertoire data. A later genetic analysis took genome-wide SNP genotypes for about 55% of the 666 donors and used that subset as a discovery cohort. All discovery cohort repertoires had been generated using a single sequencing platform. Class I and class II HLA loci were covered by the typing at four-digit resolution. The number of typed donors differed by locus: roughly 629-630 for A, B, C, DRB1 and DQB1; some 540 for DQA1; 606 for DPA1; and some 470 for DPB1. Several DR-DQ haplotypes were handled as single units for association and clustering, since linkage in the cohort was strong. On average, 235,054 unique TCR beta nucleotide sequences were sequenced per donor among fewer than 500 genotyped donors of the cohort, with around 19% of those sequences being non-productive.

Receptor amplification or capture employed the immunoSEQ multiplex PCR assay. For the multiplex PCR, a mixture combining 60 forward primers for TCR Vbeta segments and 13 reverse primers for TCR Jbeta segments was used. A multiplex PCR assay on genomic DNA amplified the CDR3 region of rearranged TCR beta genes. The amplified TCR beta libraries were sequenced on the Illumina HiSeq System as 87-base-pair reads. On the study's bioinformatics: A later analysis counted about 80 million unique TCR beta chains across the 666 repertoires, and around 9.9 million of these chains were shared by at least two donors. Raw reads were error-corrected and collapsed into unique sequences with a nearest-neighbor algorithm that merged closely related sequences to remove PCR and sequencing errors. Alignment of CDR3 sequences to IMGT reference sequences was used to assign V, D and J gene segments. For a sequence to be retained, a match of at least six nucleotides was required to both a V gene segment and a J gene segment. Rearrangements were called productive when the CDR3 lacked stop codons and stayed in frame with V and J; all others were non-productive. Following IMGT convention, CDR3 was defined as the stretch from the second conserved V-encoded cysteine to the conserved J-encoded phenylalanine. The earlier analysis of 500 to 650 of the donors excluded any sequence lacking an unambiguous match to a single V gene segment. An earlier analysis of under 750 of the donors called V segments functional above 56.7% productive rearrangements and segregating when the between-donor standard deviation exceeded 5%. A statistical classification framework was built to diagnose cytomegalovirus status from the catalog of TCR beta chain sequences. A later analysis assigned V and J genes by comparing TCR nucleotide sequences with IMGT/GENE-DB human TR gene sequences. Using the TCRdist pipeline, a later analysis assigned CDR3 sequences along with most-parsimonious VDJ recombination scenarios. In a later analysis, every TCR beta chain was defined by the combination of its CDR3 amino acid sequence and its V-gene family, and reads without a unique V-gene family were dropped. As a way to deal with suspected cross-contamination and a sequencing artifact, a later analysis dropped nearly 600 nucleotide sequences that were highly shared and had low generation probability. A later analysis calculated a clonal expansion index for each public chain from normalized within-repertoire ranks of inferred template counts. A later analysis computed generation probabilities with a VDJ recombination model fitted to out-of-frame rearrangements, and checked the results against IGoR. A later analysis scored TCR-TCR, TCR-HLA and TCR-CMV co-occurrence with hypergeometric tests, applying a repertoire-size bias correction to TCR pairs. To estimate false discovery rates, a later analysis permuted the HLA or CMV assignments 20 times. In a later analysis, co-occurring TCRs were grouped using DBSCAN, and TCRdist sequence similarity was added for clustering within HLA-allele-positive subsets. Repertoires with fewer than 30,000 or more than 120,000 public chains were left out of co-occurrence clustering, as were about 5 repertoires with anomalous nucleotide sharing. As stored in TCRdb, this immuneACCESS dataset retains in-frame rearrangements with V and J assigned. A fraction of the clones does not appear; measured against another copy, unresolved V genes explain less than half of the discrepancy, and the remainder lacks a known reason. The V and J calls and the clone size are those of that table, but D and trimming were determined from the DNA. The sample table holds over 130,000 clones, of which roughly 79% were seen once. Clones ranked in the top ten supply roughly 1.4% of the sample.

General conclusions and limits of the study: Most TCR sequences were observed very rarely across donors, whereas some public TCRs were present in many individuals. In an earlier analysis of 450 to 750 of the donors, most TCR beta V segments appeared in productive rearrangements about 87% or about 30% of the time, broadly matching IMGT annotations. In this cohort, only TCR beta chains were sequenced, and detectable features were limited by the absence of alpha or paired-chain data. Assigning TCR associations to individual alleles was difficult when HLA alleles, especially DR and DQ, strongly co-occurred. Because the 87-base-pair reads could not distinguish some IMGT-functional V segments, including TRBV6-2 and TRBV6-3, those segments were excluded. In vitro tests confirmed that a few of the cytomegalovirus-associated TCR beta chains recognize cytomegalovirus antigens. V-gene and J-gene trimming of TCR beta chains was associated with a missense DCLRE1C variant in a later genetic analysis, and the association was replicated in an independent cohort. Because some donors lacked HLA typing at each locus, the association tests relied only on the typed subset. A total of roughly 160 TCR beta chains were listed by the study as associated with cytomegalovirus. Presence/absence analyses assumed roughly uniform sequencing depth across donors, an assumption that may not hold. It was suggested by the authors that the approach could potentially be generalized to other disease states and immunological phenotypes. Compared with equally common non-associated chains, HLA-associated TCR beta chains in a later analysis were more clonally expanded and had lower generation probabilities. A later analysis reported that several top co-occurrence clusters appeared linked to parvovirus B19, influenza, CMV and Epstein-Barr virus. Immune exposure information for the cohort was limited to CMV serostatus. The classifier was reported to diagnose cytomegalovirus status with high specificity and sensitivity in both the original and validation cohorts. A further reported finding was that TCR beta sequences accurately predicted the HLA-A and HLA-B alleles for most subjects in the first cohort. The earlier analysis of 587 of the donors excluded approximately 15 rarely observed V segments, including chromosome 9 orphons, because counts were too low. A later analysis associated 15,000 or so TCR beta sequences with specific HLA alleles at a false discovery rate of 0.05. Linkage disequilibrium might explain the correlated functional status among segregating V segments, but an unknown experimental factor could not be excluded. A later analysis found that most CMV-associated TCR beta chains appeared HLA-restricted, with HLA associations seemingly driven largely by CMV exposure. According to a later genetic analysis, donors in an Asian-associated ancestry cluster had fewer N-insertions in productive TCRs than the approximately 670-donor mean. In a later analysis, the rate of TCR association differed among HLA loci, with DRB1 alleles having the most associated TCRs and HLA-C alleles having the fewest. A cluster of highly shared sequence variants was judged likely to represent a technical artifact of the sequencing pipeline.

The cohort comprised 670 or so healthy bone marrow donors. All cohort members were sampled while nominally healthy, although unrecorded immune exposures were likely present. The donor was CMV seropositive and was included in the group of 250 to 300 seropositive cohort members. Every donor gave a peripheral blood sample, and the peripheral blood mononuclear cells from that sample were used for TCR beta sequencing. The Qiagen DNeasy Blood Extraction Kit was used to extract genomic DNA from the blood cell samples. The CDR3 measures 18 amino acids from cysteine to phenylalanine. Just the 54-base CDR3 DNA is kept, in frame starting at base 1. V and J are trimmed by 5 bases and 3 bases, and the gene matches miss 15 bases of the junction. The germline V gene encodes CDR1 SGHNT and CDR2 YENEEA.

This sequence uses TRBV11-3 and TRBJ2-3; TRBD2 matches 9 bases in the middle. The clonotype was recovered from a man between 25 and 39 years old in good health and CMV-seropositive. Sample: PBMCs. In nucleotides, the sequence is TGTGCCAGCAGCGAGACTAGCGGCCCATTAGGGGTAACAGATACGCAGTATTTT. Translation gives CASSETSGPLGVTDTQYF.